This T cell receptor (beta chain) was sequenced in a study of blood T cell repertoires in COVID-19. TCRdb keeps only in-frame clones here, not all; method: immunoSEQ multiplex PCR. The table records some 250,000 clones, 80% to 85% of them present only once. Deletions cut 3 bases from V and 3 bases from J, with 19 bases between. Germline V lookup: CDR1 MDHEN, CDR2 SYDVKM. The CDR3 runs 17 residues. The receptor was derived from a woman between 18 and 30 years old with acute or convalescent COVID-19. Sample: peripheral blood. V and J are TRBV28 and TRBJ2-3, with D possibly being TRBD1 (7 bases). The DNA for the CDR3 is TGTGCCAGCAGTTTTGGAACGGCGGCAGGGGGGACAGATACGCAGTATTTT. Its protein product is CASSFGTAAGGTDTQYF.